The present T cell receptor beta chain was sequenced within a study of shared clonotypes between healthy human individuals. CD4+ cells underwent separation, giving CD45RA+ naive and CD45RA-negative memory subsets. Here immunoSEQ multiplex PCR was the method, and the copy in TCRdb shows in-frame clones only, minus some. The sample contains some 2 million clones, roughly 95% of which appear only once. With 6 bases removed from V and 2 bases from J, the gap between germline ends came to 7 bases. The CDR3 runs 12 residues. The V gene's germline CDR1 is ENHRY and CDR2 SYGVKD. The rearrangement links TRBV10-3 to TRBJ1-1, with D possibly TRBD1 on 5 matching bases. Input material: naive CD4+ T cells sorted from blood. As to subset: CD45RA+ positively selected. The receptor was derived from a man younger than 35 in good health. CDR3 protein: CAISRENTEAFF. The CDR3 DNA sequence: TGTGCCATCAGCAGGGAAAACACTGAAGCTTTCTTT.